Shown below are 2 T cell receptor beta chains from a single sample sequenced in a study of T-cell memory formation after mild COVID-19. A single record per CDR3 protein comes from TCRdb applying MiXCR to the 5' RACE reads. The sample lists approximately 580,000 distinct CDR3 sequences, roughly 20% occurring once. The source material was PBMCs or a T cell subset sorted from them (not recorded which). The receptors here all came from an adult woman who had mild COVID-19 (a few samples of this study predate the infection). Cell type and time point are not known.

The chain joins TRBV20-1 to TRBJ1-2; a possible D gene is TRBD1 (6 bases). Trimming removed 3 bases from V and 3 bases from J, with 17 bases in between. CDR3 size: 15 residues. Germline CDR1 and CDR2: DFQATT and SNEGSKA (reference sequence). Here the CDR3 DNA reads TGCAGTGCTAGCCCGGACAGCTGGGATGACTATGGCTACACCTTC. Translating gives CSASPDSWDDYGYTF.

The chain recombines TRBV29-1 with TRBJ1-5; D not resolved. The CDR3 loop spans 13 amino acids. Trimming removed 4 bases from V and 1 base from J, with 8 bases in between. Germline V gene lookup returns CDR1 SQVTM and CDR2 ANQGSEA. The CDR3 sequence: CSVAWSSNQPQHF. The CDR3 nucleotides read TGCAGCGTTGCCTGGTCGAGCAATCAGCCCCAGCATTTT.